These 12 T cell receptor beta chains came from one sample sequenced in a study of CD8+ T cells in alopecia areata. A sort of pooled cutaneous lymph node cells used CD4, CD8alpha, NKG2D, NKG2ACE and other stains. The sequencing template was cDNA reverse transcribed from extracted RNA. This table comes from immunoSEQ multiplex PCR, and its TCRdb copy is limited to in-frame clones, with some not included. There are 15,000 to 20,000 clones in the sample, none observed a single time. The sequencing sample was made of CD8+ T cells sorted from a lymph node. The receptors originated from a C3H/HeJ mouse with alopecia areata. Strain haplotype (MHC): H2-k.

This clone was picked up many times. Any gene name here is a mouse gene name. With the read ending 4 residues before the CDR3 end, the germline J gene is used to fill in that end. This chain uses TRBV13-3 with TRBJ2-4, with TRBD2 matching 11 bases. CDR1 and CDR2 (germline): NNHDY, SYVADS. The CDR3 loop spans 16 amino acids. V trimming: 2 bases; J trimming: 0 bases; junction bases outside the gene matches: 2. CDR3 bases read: TGTGCCAGCAGTGAGGGGACTGGGGGTAGTCAAAAC. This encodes CASSEGTGGSQN. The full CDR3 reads CASSEGTGGSQNTLYF.

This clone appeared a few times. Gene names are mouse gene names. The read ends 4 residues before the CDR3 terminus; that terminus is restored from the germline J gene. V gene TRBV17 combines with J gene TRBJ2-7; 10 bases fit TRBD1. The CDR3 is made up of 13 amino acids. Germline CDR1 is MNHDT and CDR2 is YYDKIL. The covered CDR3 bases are TGTGCTAGCGTCCGGGACAGGGGATAT. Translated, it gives CASVRDRGY. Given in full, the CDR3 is CASVRDRGYEQYF.

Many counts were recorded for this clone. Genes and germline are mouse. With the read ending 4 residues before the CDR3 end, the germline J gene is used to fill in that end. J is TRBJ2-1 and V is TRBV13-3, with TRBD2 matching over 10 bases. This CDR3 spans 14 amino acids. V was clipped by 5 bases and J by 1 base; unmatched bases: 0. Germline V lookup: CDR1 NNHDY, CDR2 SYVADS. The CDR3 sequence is CASRDWGNYAEQFF. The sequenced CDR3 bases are TGTGCCAGCAGGGACTGGGGGAACTATGCT.

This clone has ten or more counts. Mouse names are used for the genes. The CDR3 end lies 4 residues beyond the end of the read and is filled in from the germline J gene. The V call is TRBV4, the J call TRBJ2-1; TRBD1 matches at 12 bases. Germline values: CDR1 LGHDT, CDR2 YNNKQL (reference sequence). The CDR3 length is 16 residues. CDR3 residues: CASSSPGQGAEAEQFF. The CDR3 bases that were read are TGTGCCAGCAGCTCCCCGGGACAGGGGGCAGAGGCT.

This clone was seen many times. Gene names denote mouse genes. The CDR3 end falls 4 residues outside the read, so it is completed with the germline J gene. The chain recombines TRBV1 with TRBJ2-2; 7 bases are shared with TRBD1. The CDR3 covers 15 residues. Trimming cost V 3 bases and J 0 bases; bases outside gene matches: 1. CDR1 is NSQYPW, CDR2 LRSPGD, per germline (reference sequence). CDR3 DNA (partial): TGCACCTGCAGTGCTGGGACAGCAAACACCGGG. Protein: CTCSAGTANTG. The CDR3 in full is CTCSAGTANTGQLYF.

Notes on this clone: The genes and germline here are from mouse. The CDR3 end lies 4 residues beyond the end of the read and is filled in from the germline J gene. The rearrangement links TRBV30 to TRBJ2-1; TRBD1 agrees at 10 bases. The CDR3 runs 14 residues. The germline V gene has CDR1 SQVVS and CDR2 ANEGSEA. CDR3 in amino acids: CSSSPGTGEAEQFF. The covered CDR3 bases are TGTAGTTCTTCTCCCGGGACAGGGGAGGCT.

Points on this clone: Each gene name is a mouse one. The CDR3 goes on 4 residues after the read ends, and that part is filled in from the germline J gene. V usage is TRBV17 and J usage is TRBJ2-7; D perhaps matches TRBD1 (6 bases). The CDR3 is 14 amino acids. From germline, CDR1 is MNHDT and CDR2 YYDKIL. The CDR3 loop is CASSRGTDFYEQYF. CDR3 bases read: TGTGCTAGCAGTAGAGGGACAGACTTTTAT.

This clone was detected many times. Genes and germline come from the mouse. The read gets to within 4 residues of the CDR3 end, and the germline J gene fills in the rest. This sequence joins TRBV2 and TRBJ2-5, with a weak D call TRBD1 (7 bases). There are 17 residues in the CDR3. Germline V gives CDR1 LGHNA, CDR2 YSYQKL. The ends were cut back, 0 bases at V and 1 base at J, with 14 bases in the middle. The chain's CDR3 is CASSQDQRGPYQDTQYF. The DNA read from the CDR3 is TGTGCCAGCAGCCAAGATCAGAGGGGGCCTTACCAAGAC.

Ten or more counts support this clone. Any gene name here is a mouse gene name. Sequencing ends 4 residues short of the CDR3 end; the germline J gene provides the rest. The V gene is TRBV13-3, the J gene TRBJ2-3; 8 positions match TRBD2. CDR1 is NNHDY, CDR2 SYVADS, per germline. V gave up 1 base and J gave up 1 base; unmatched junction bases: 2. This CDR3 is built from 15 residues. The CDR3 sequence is CASSDPGLGAETLYF. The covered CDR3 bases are TGTGCCAGCAGTGATCCGGGACTGGGTGCAGAA.

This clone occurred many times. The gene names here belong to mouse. CDR3: CTCSARQGQDTQYF. Incomplete CDR3 DNA: TGCACCTGCAGTGCAAGACAGGGCCAAGAC. J is TRBJ2-5 and V is TRBV1; 7 bases align to TRBD1. Read coverage stops 4 residues before the CDR3 terminus; the germline J gene supplies the remainder. CDR3 size: 14 residues. The germline CDR1 and CDR2 sequences are NSQYPW and LRSPGD (reference sequence). Trimming at V came to 2 bases and at J to 2 bases, leaving 1 base not matched to a gene.

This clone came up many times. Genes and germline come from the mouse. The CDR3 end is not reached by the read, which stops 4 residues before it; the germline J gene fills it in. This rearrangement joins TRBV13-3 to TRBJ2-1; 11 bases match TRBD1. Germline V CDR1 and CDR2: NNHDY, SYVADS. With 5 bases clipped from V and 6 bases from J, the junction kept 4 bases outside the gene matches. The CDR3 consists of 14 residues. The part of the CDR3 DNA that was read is TGTGCCAGCAGCGGACAGGGGGCGGGTGCT. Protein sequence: CASSGQGAGA. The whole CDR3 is CASSGQGAGAEQFF.

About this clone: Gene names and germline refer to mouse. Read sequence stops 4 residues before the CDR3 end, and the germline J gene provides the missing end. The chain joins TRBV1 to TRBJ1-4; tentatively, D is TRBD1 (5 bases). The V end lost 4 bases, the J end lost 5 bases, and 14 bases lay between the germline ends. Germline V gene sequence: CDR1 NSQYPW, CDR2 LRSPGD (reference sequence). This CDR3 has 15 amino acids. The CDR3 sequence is CTCSESGSVNERLFF. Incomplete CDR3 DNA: TGCACCTGCAGTGAATCAGGGTCAGTAAACGAA.